The 21 T cell receptor beta chains below all came from one sample that was sequenced in a study of vaccination effects on CD4 cells after COVID-19. These receptors are not linked to any known antigen. Following culture for about ten days, CD4+ T cells were isolated. All participants had two doses of either the BNT162b2 or mRNA-1273 vaccine. Here immunoSEQ multiplex PCR was the method, and the copy in TCRdb shows in-frame clones only, minus some. This table holds about 47,000 clones, about 70% found once. The sequences come from CD4+ T cells from PBMCs cultured without peptide, collected after COVID-19 vaccination. Receptor source: a human donor who received a COVID-19 vaccine.

V and J are TRBV19 and TRBJ2-6, with TRBD1 identical over 8 bases. Germline-derived CDR1 and CDR2 are LNHDA and SQIVND (reference sequence). The CDR3 covers 16 residues. The ends lost 6 bases at V and 1 base at J; junction bases unmatched: 5. CDR3 loop: CASSENRGSGANVLTF. The CDR3, as DNA: TGTGCCAGTAGCGAGAACAGGGGGTCTGGGGCCAACGTCCTGACTTTC.

V is TRBV11-2 and J is TRBJ2-3; 9 bases match TRBD1. V lost 4 bases and J lost 3; bases outside the gene matches: 8. The germline V gene encodes CDR1 SGHAT and CDR2 FQNNGV. This CDR3 comprises 16 residues. CDR3 residues: CASSSRDRERTDTQYF. CDR3 DNA sequence: TGTGCCAGCAGCTCGAGGGACAGGGAAAGAACAGATACGCAGTATTTT.

V usage is TRBV2 and J usage is TRBJ2-5, with 9 bases fitting TRBD2. This CDR3 spans 16 amino acids. V shed 2 bases and J 4 bases; nucleotides not matched to a gene: 8. CDR1 is SNHLY and CDR2 is FYNNEI in the germline V gene. This CDR3 reads CASSENSGSWGETQYF. The CDR3 DNA sequence: TGTGCCAGCAGTGAAAATAGCGGGAGCTGGGGAGAGACCCAGTACTTC.

The chain has TRBV2 and TRBJ2-3; 14 nucleotides align to TRBD2. Germline V gene data show CDR1 as SNHLY and CDR2 as FYNNEI. With 6 bases clipped from V and 3 bases from J, the junction kept 17 bases outside the gene matches. The CDR3 extends over 20 amino acids. This CDR3 is CASRAPSRLAGGPSTDTQYF. CDR3 bases: TGTGCCAGCAGAGCACCGTCTCGACTAGCGGGAGGGCCCTCGACAGATACGCAGTATTTT. Variable domain in full (rest from reference TRBV2 and TRBJ2-3): EPEVTQTPSHQVTQMGQEVILRCVPISNHLYFYWYRQILGQKVEFLVSFYNNEISEKSEIFDDQFSVERPDGSNFTLKIRSTKLEDSAMYFCASRAPSRLAGGPSTDTQYFGPGTRLTVL.

This sequence joins TRBV7-9 and TRBJ2-7; the match to TRBD1 covers 10 bases. V shed 1 base and J 3 bases; nucleotides not matched to a gene: 9. The germline gives CDR1 SEHNR, CDR2 FQNEAQ (reference sequence). The CDR3 has 17 amino acids. The CDR3 DNA reads as TGTGCCAGCAGCTTAGGGGCTACCGGGACAGGGGACTACGAGCAGTACTTC. Protein product: CASSLGATGTGDYEQYF.

The chain combines TRBV4-2 with TRBJ1-5; D gene ambiguous. CDR3 length: 14 residues. The germline V gene has CDR1 LGHNA and CDR2 YNFKEQ. Trimming removed 1 base at V and 4 bases at J, with 8 bases between. CDR3: CASSQGELNQPQHF. Here the CDR3 DNA reads TGTGCCAGCAGCCAAGGGGAACTTAATCAGCCCCAGCATTTT.

V usage is TRBV29-1 and J usage is TRBJ1-2; TRBD1 agrees at 8 bases. The CDR3 loop spans 11 amino acids. J gave up 6 bases and V 7 bases, and 4 bases lay outside the gene matches. Per germline, CDR1 SQVTM and CDR2 ANQGSEA. The DNA for the CDR3 is TGCAGCGCGACAGGGGCGCATGGCTACACCTTC. Protein sequence: CSATGAHGYTF.

The chain links TRBV6-5 to TRBJ1-1; the D is unclear. The V end lost 6 bases, the J end lost 0 bases, and 14 bases lay between the germline ends. The CDR3 extends over 15 amino acids. CDR1 is MNHEY, CDR2 SVGAGI, per germline. CDR3 loop: CASRAQERMNTEAFF. CDR3 nucleotides: TGTGCCAGCAGGGCTCAGGAAAGAATGAACACTGAAGCTTTCTTT.

The chain links TRBV7-8 to TRBJ1-3; tentative D call: TRBD1 (5 bases). The CDR3 loop spans 15 amino acids. CDR1 is SGHVS, CDR2 FQNEAQ, per germline. V lost 5 bases and J 2 bases, leaving 13 bases between the germline ends. CDR3 residues: CASSLQGAAGNTIYF. CDR3 sequence (DNA): TGTGCCAGCAGCCTACAAGGGGCTGCTGGAAACACCATATATTTT. The entire variable domain, with the rest obtained from reference TRBV7-8 and TRBJ1-3, is as follows: GAGVSQSPRYKVAKRGQDVALRCDPISGHVSLFWYQQALGQGPEFLTYFQNEAQLDKSGLPSDRFFAERPEGSVSTLKIQRTQQEDSAVYLCASSLQGAAGNTIYFGEGSWLTVV.

This sequence joins TRBV10-1 and TRBJ1-2; a possible D gene is TRBD1 (6 bases). V lost 0 bases and J 0 bases, leaving 11 bases between the germline ends. Germline CDR1 reads WNHNN; CDR2 reads SYGVQD (reference sequence). This CDR3 region has 16 residues. The CDR3 here is CASSESPGAANYGYTF. The CDR3 DNA is TGCGCCAGCAGTGAGTCTCCGGGGGCGGCTAACTATGGCTACACCTTC.

For the CDR3, the DNA is TGTGCCAGCAGCGAAACGGCTAGCACAGATACGCAGTATTTT. Translated: CASSETASTDTQYF. The rearrangement joins TRBV5-4 to TRBJ2-3; D is unclear. Germline loops: CDR1 SGHNT, CDR2 YYREEE (reference sequence). Trimming cost V 4 bases and J 0 bases, with 9 bases left between them. CDR3 length: 14 residues.

The genes are TRBV24-1 and TRBJ2-7; the match to TRBD1 covers 7 bases. Germline loops: CDR1 KGHDR, CDR2 SFDVKD. V lost 2 bases and J lost 2; bases outside the gene matches: 2. This CDR3 is 14 amino acids long. The CDR3 here is CATSDSGGTYEQYF. CDR3 nucleotides: TGTGCCACCAGTGATTCAGGGGGAACCTACGAGCAGTACTTC.

This clone was detected a few times. This chain links TRBV2 with TRBJ1-3; D is uncertain. This CDR3 contains 16 residues. Germline V gene data show CDR1 as SNHLY and CDR2 as FYNNEI. The V gene lost 6 bases and the J gene lost 0 bases, with 15 bases spanning the gap. The CDR3 bases are TGTGCCAGCAGCGAATCCGGTCCTAACTCTGGAAACACCATATATTTT. Translating gives CASSESGPNSGNTIYF.

The chain carries TRBV19 and TRBJ1-5; 10 positions match TRBD1. After removal of 2 bases from V and 6 bases from J, the junction contained 13 bases not matched to a gene. The germline V gene has CDR1 LNHDA and CDR2 SQIVND (reference sequence). The CDR3 extends over 18 amino acids. CDR3 coding DNA: TGTGCCAGTAGTATAAGTTGGGGACAGGGGCGTTTGGGTCAGCCCCAGCATTTT. Translating gives CASSISWGQGRLGQPQHF.

This chain links TRBV3-1 (or the pseudogene TRBV3-2) with TRBJ1-2; D is unclear. V was clipped by 1 base and J by 7 bases, with 22 bases between them. The V gene's germline CDR1 is LGHDT and CDR2 YNNKEL (reference sequence). The CDR3 length is 17 residues. DNA for the CDR3: TGTGCCAGCAGCCAAGGGTTCGGGCAGACGATGACGCGTGGCTACACCTTC. This encodes CASSQGFGQTMTRGYTF.

In this sample, this clone turned up a few times. The CDR3 bases are TGTGCCAGCAGCCTAACGTTTGAGCGGGCGAGTTGGACAGATACGCAGTATTTT. This translates into CASSLTFERASWTDTQYF. The V and J genes are TRBV7-9 and TRBJ2-3, with a tentative D call TRBD2 (6 bases). V lost 5 bases and J lost 3, with 24 bases in between. Germline assignment: CDR1 SEHNR and CDR2 FQNEAQ (reference sequence). The CDR3 loop spans 18 amino acids.

The chain employs TRBV4-1 and TRBJ2-7, with D uncertain. Germline CDR1 and CDR2: MGHRA and YSYEKL. Trimming cost V 0 bases and J 0 bases, with 12 bases left between them. The CDR3 runs 16 residues. This chain's CDR3 is CASSQDDGLSSYEQYF. The DNA for the CDR3 is TGCGCCAGCAGCCAAGACGACGGGTTGAGCTCCTACGAGCAGTACTTC.

V usage is TRBV30 and J usage is TRBJ1-2, with D maybe TRBD1 (6 bases). The V end was cut by 0 bases, the J end by 0 bases, with 11 bases between. The CDR3 is 15 amino acids. Germline V gene data show CDR1 as GTSNPN and CDR2 as SVGIG (reference sequence). CDR3 sequence: CAWSVKGEANYGYTF. The CDR3 DNA follows: TGTGCCTGGAGTGTAAAGGGGGAGGCTAACTATGGCTACACCTTC.

The chain couples TRBV11-2 to TRBJ2-2; 8 bases line up with TRBD2. The CDR3 runs to 18 residues. CDR1 is SGHAT and CDR2 is FQNNGV in the germline V gene. V was pared by 2 bases and J by 2 bases, with 10 bases of the junction left unmatched. This CDR3 reads CASSLPRGGARNTGELFF. DNA of the CDR3: TGTGCCAGCAGCTTACCCCGGGGGGGGGCCCGCAACACCGGGGAGCTGTTTTTT.

In its sample, this clone was seen once. The chain carries TRBV11-1 and TRBJ1-1; D unresolved. The CDR3 spans 13 residues. Trimming took 2 bases from V and 4 from J, leaving 8 bases between them. From germline, CDR1 is SGHAT and CDR2 FQDESV (reference sequence). Here the CDR3 reads CASSLQQLTEAFF. In nucleotides, the CDR3 is TGTGCCAGCAGCTTACAGCAGCTCACTGAAGCTTTCTTT. The entire variable domain, with the rest obtained from reference TRBV11-1 and TRBJ1-1, is as follows: EAEVAQSPRYKITEKSQAVAFWCDPISGHATLYWYRQILGQGPELLVQFQDESVVDDSQLPKDRFSAERLKGVDSTLKIQPAELGDSAMYLCASSLQQLTEAFFGQGTRLTVV.

The chain employs TRBV30 and TRBJ2-1; a possible D gene is TRBD2 (5 bases). Germline loops: CDR1 GTSNPN, CDR2 SVGIG (reference sequence). Trimming took 4 bases from V and 5 from J, leaving 12 bases between them. This CDR3 spans 13 amino acids. CDR3 coding DNA: TGTGCCTGGAATCGGGGTAGGGACAATGAGCAGTTCTTC. Protein: CAWNRGRDNEQFF. Combining the CDR3 with reference TRBV30 and TRBJ2-1 gives the whole variable domain SQTIHQWPATLVQPVGSPLSLECTVEGTSNPNLYWYRQAAGRGLQLLFYSVGIGQISSEVPQNLSASRPQDRQFILSSKKLLLSDSGFYLCAWNRGRDNEQFFGPGTRLTVL.